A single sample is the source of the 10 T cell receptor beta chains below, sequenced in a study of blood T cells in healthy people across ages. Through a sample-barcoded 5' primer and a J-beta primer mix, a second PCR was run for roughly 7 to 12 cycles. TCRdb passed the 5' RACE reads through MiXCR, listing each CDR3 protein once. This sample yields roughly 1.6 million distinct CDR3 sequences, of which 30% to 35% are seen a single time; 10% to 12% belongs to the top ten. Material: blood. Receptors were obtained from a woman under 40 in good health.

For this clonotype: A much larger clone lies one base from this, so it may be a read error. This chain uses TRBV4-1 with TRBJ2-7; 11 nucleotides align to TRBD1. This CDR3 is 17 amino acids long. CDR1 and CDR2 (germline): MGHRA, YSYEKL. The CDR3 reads CAGSTQTGTGGSYEQYF. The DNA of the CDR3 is TGCGCCGGCAGCACACAAACCGGGACAGGGGGGTCCTACGAGCAGTACTTC.

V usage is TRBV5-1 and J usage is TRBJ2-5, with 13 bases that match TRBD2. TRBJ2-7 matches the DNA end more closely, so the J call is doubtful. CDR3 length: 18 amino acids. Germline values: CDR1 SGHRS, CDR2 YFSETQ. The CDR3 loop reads CASSSGGTSGNRGHEQYF. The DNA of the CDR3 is TGCGCCAGCAGCTCTGGAGGGACTAGCGGGAATAGGGGCCACGAGCAGTACTTC.

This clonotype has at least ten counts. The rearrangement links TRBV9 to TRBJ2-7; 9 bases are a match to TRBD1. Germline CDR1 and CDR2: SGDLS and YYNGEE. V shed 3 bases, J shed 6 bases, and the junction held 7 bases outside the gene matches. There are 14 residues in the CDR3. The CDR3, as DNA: TGTGCCAGCAGCGCCGGACCGACAGGGGGCGAGCAGTACTTC. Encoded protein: CASSAGPTGGEQYF. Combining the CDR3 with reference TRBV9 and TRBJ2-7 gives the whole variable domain DSGVTQTPKHLITATGQRVTLRCSPRSGDLSVYWYQQSLDQGLQFLIQYYNGEERAKGNILERFSAQQFPDLHSELNLSSLELGDSALYFCASSAGPTGGEQYFGPGTRLTVT.

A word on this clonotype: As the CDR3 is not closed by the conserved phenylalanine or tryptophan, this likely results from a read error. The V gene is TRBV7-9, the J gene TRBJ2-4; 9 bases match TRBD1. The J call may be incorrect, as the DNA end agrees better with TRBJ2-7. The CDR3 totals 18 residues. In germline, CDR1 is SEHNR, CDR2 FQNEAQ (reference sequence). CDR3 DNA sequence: TGTGCCAGCAGCTCCTGGACAGGGGTCACCCTAGGGACCTACGAGCAGTACTGC. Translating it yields CASSSWTGVTLGTYEQYC.

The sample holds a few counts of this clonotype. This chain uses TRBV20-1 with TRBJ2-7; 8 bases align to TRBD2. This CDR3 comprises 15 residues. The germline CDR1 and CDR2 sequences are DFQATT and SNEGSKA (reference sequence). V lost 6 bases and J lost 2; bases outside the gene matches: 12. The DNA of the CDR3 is TGCAGTGCCCAATCGGGCCTAGCGGGCCCCTACGAGCAGTACTTC. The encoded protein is CSAQSGLAGPYEQYF.

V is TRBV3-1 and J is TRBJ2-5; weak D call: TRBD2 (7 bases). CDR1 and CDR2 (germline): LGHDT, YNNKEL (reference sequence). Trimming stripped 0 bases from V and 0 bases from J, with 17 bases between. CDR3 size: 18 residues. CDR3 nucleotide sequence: TGTGCCAGCAGCCAAGAGGGGGCGACTAGCCCGTACCAAGAGACCCAGTACTTC. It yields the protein CASSQEGATSPYQETQYF.

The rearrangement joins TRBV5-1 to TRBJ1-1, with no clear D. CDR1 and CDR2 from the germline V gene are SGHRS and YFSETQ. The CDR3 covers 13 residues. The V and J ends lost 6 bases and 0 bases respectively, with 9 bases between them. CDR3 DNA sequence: TGCGCCAGCAAAGAATCCATGAACACTGAAGCTTTCTTT. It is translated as CASKESMNTEAFF.

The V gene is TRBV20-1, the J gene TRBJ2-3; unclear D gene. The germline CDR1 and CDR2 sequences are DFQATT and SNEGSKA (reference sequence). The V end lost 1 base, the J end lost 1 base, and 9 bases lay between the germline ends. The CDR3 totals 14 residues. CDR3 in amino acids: CSARGVSGTDTQYF. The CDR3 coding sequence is TGCAGTGCTAGAGGGGTCAGCGGCACAGATACGCAGTATTTT.

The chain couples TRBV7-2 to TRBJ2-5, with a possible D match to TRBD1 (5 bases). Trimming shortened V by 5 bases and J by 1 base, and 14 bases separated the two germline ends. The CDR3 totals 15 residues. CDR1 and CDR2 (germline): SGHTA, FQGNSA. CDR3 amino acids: CASSPTAYPQETQYF. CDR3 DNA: TGTGCCAGCAGCCCGACAGCTTATCCCCAAGAGACCCAGTACTTC.

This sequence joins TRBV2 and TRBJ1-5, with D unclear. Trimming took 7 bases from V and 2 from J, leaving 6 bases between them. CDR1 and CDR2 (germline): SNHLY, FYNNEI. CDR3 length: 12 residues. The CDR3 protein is CASNVGNQPQHF. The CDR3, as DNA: TGTGCCAGCAATGTGGGCAATCAGCCCCAGCATTTT. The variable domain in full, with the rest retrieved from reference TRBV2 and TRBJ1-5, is EPEVTQTPSHQVTQMGQEVILRCVPISNHLYFYWYRQILGQKVEFLVSFYNNEISEKSEIFDDQFSVERPDGSNFTLKIRSTKLEDSAMYFCASNVGNQPQHFGDGTRLSIL.